This T cell receptor beta chain stems from a study of human T cells and chemical hapten exposure. On the study more broadly: Patch tests of 0.01% DPC on the upper back were read at 6 days.

V lost 9 bases to trimming and J lost 5 bases; unmatched junction nucleotides: 6. This CDR3 is 13 amino acids long. Germline CDR1 WSHSY, CDR2 SAAADI. TCRdb ran MiXCR on the RACE reads and lists one entry per CDR3 protein. The profile shows tens of thousands of distinct CDR3 sequences, 9% to 15% of them singletons. This clonotype was detected a few times. Time point indicated: pre-sensitization, week 0. As for treatment: therapeutic diphenylcyclopropenone sensitization with weekly scalp DPC. Unfractionated whole blood served as the source for total RNA extraction. Sequenced here: whole blood, sampled in connection with sensitization to the hapten diphenylcyclopropenone (DPC). This receptor was taken from a middle-aged woman with alopecia areata. Some clones in this sample may be carry-over from other donors' samples. The J gene is TRBJ2-3, the V gene TRBV10-2; 9 positions match TRBD1. CDR3 sequence (DNA): TGCGCCAGTACACAGGGGGCAGGAGATACGCAGTATTTT. Translation: CASTQGAGDTQYF.